These 4 T cell receptor beta chains were all obtained from the same sample, sequenced in a study of T cells in Graves' hyperthyroidism and ophthalmopathy. RNA transcripts provided the source from which TCR beta CDR3 regions were amplified. HTBI primers were used for first-round RT-PCR of the TCR CDR3. TCRdb itself ran the multiplex PCR reads through MiXCR, one entry per CDR3 protein. This sample has hundreds of thousands of distinct CDR3 sequences, with roughly 15% found just once. The specimen was blood. The source is a woman in her thirties with Graves' hyperthyroidism.

This clonotype occurred a few times. The chain links TRBV2 to TRBJ1-5; D might be TRBD1 (5 bases). Germline V CDR1 and CDR2: SNHLY, FYNNEI. The CDR3 sequence is 15 residues long. The germline V and J ends were trimmed by 6 bases and 0 bases, with 12 bases remaining between them. The CDR3 coding sequence is TGTGCCAGCAGCCAACAGGATGCTAGCAATCAGCCCCAGCATTTT. It encodes CASSQQDASNQPQHF.

This clonotype was detected only a few times. The J gene is TRBJ1-3, the V gene TRBV2, with D possibly TRBD1 on 6 matching bases. From germline, CDR1 is SNHLY and CDR2 FYNNEI. This CDR3 spans 15 amino acids. Between the trimmed V and J ends, which lost 3 bases and 2 bases, there was a span of 11 bases. CDR3 sequence reads: CASSEVGGPGNTIYF. Written as DNA, the CDR3 is TGTGCCAGCAGTGAGGTTGGGGGCCCTGGAAACACCATATATTTT.

This clonotype occurred a few times. The gene calls are TRBV19 and TRBJ1-5; the D gene is possibly TRBD1 (6 bases). Trimming pared 6 bases from V and 2 bases from J, leaving 14 bases between. This CDR3 is 15 amino acids long. Germline V lookup: CDR1 LNHDA, CDR2 SQIVND (reference sequence). The CDR3 DNA follows: TGTGCCAGTAGCATTTGGGGGCAGGGCAATCAGCCCCAGCATTTT. This encodes CASSIWGQGNQPQHF.

The chain combines TRBV4-1 with TRBJ1-4; 8 nucleotides align to TRBD1. The CDR3 consists of 15 residues. CDR1 MGHRA and CDR2 YSYEKL come from the germline V gene. V was clipped by 4 bases and J by 8 bases; unmatched bases: 9. The DNA for the CDR3 is TGCGCCAGCAGCCTACCAACAGGGGGGGAAGAAAAACTGTTTTTT. Translating it yields CASSLPTGGEEKLFF.